The 9 T cell receptor beta chains below come from one sample, sequenced in a study of human T cells and chemical hapten exposure. Each CDR3 protein is one row after TCRdb ran MiXCR on the RACE reads. This sample has tens of thousands of distinct CDR3 sequences, with about 9% found just once. The sample's time point: patch test 1, 2 weeks after DPC sensitization. The sample's treatment: therapeutic diphenylcyclopropenone sensitization with weekly scalp DPC. The sequences come from whole blood, collected in connection with sensitization to the hapten diphenylcyclopropenone (DPC). These receptors came from a woman in her forties or fifties with alopecia areata. Some clones in this sample may be carry-over from other donors' samples.

This clonotype appeared many times. The gene calls are TRBV11-2 and TRBJ2-3, with D possibly being TRBD2 (6 bases). V was clipped by 0 bases and J by 4 bases, with 14 bases between them. This CDR3 is 16 amino acids long. CDR1 and CDR2 from the germline V gene are SGHAT and FQNNGV. The CDR3 is CASSLEPGRVADTQYF. Here the CDR3 DNA reads TGTGCCAGCAGCTTAGAACCCGGGAGAGTAGCAGATACGCAGTATTTT.

In this sample, this clonotype turned up many times. The chain is built from TRBV29-1 and TRBJ2-7; 10 bases are shared with TRBD1. V dropped 7 bases and J dropped 3; count of bases not matched to a gene: 3. The CDR3 is 12 residues long. Germline V gene data show CDR1 as SQVTM and CDR2 as ANQGSEA. CDR3 residues: CSAGQGIYEQYF. CDR3 coding DNA: TGCAGCGCGGGACAGGGGATCTACGAGCAGTACTTC.

The table lists this clonotype with a few counts. This rearrangement joins TRBV6-1 to TRBJ2-3; the D gene is possibly TRBD2 (6 bases). With 0 bases removed from V and 5 bases from J, the gap between germline ends came to 15 bases. Germline CDR1 and CDR2: MNHNS and SASEGT. CDR3 length equals 16 residues. The CDR3 DNA reads as TGTGCCAGCAGTGAAGCGCCAGCGGGTGGCGGAGATACGCAGTATTTT. This sequence encodes CASSEAPAGGGDTQYF.

This clonotype has at least ten counts. One end of the junction fails to match germline, which may point to a read error. The chain uses TRBV6-5 and TRBJ2-3; D is possibly TRBD2 (5 bases). The CDR3 consists of 14 residues. Germline V gives CDR1 MNHEY, CDR2 SVGAGI. CDR3 DNA: TGTGCCACCAGTTGGGGAGTCGGCGCAGATACGCAGTATTTT. This gives the protein CATSWGVGADTQYF.

The chain couples TRBV23-1 to TRBJ2-3; TRBD2 might be the D (6 bases). TRBV23-1 is recorded as an ORF, its role being uncertain. The length of the CDR3 is 14 residues. Trimming stripped 1 base from V and 3 bases from J, with 8 bases between. In DNA, the CDR3 is TGCGCCAGCAGTCAATGGGGGGTAACAGATACGCAGTATTTT. It codes for CASSQWGVTDTQYF.

This clonotype counts as medium-sized. The gene calls are TRBV7-9 and TRBJ2-3; 8 nucleotides agree with TRBD2. Germline loops: CDR1 SEHNR, CDR2 FQNEAQ (reference sequence). J lost 5 bases, V lost 5 bases, and 9 bases had no gene match. The CDR3 spans 15 residues. This CDR3 is CASSPWREAGDTQYF. As DNA, the CDR3 is TGTGCCAGCAGCCCTTGGCGGGAGGCGGGAGATACGCAGTATTTT.

The chain carries TRBV5-1 and TRBJ2-5; perhaps TRBD1 as D (5 bases). Trimming removed 4 bases at V and 4 bases at J, with 17 bases between. The germline CDR1 and CDR2 sequences are SGHRS and YFSETQ. The CDR3 sequence is 15 residues long. The CDR3 region has the DNA TGCGCCAGCAGCCCAGATCAGGGAATGAGAGAGACCCAGTACTTC. The encoded protein is CASSPDQGMRETQYF.

At least ten counts were recorded for this clonotype. The rearrangement uses TRBV18 and TRBJ1-1, with D tentatively TRBD1 (6 bases). The germline V gene encodes CDR1 KGHSH and CDR2 LQKENI. V shed 1 base and J shed 4 bases, with 10 bases lying between them. The CDR3 is 14 amino acids. The CDR3 sequence is CASSPQGGVTEAFF. The DNA for the CDR3 is TGTGCCAGCTCACCACAGGGGGGAGTCACTGAAGCTTTCTTT.

This clonotype was detected a few times. The junction differs from germline at one of its ends, possibly a read error. This chain uses TRBV10-2 with TRBJ1-1; D call uncertain. Germline-derived CDR1 and CDR2 are WSHSY and SAAADI. The length of the CDR3 is 13 residues. The CDR3 loop is CASSERARTVAFF. The CDR3 bases are TGCGCCAGCAGTGAGAGGGCCCGGACTGTAGCTTTCTTT.